The sample holds one count of the clone carrying this TCR beta chain. What it recognizes is unknown. The data belong to a study of Ad26.COV2.S vaccination and SARS-CoV-2 variants. The CDR3 covers 14 residues. Germline values: CDR1 SGHTA, CDR2 FQGNSA. V lost 5 bases, J lost 4 bases, and 12 bases lay in between. Sequencing used immunoSEQ multiplex PCR; TCRdb keeps in-frame clones, though not all of them. Among roughly 300,000 clones listed, approximately 90% were seen once. The treatment here: about 20 received Ad26.COV2.S at low or high dose, single or two shots; about 5 received placebo; per-sample allocation not given. Sampling was performed 63 days after the first vaccine or placebo injection. Whole-study findings and limits: Similar non-spike TCR breadth was seen in vaccine and placebo recipients. The analyses of TCR breadth and depth may have understated the size of total T cell responses. Vaccinated individuals (as opposed to placebo recipients) had higher spike-specific TCR breadth.

The chain recombines TRBV7-2 with TRBJ1-5; D remains ambiguous. This receptor was taken from a person between 18 and 60 years old who received the Ad26.COV2.S COVID-19 vaccine or a placebo. The material sequenced was peripheral blood, taken in a trial of Ad26.COV2.S vaccine versus placebo. The CDR3 DNA is TGTGCCAGCAGCCCCTGGGCGATTAATCAGCCCCAGCATTTT. It encodes CASSPWAINQPQHF.